The TCR beta chain described here comes from a study of blood T cell repertoires in COVID-19 (TCRdb year 2020). Context from the whole study: Samples from collaborators originated in the United States, Italy and Spain and spanned both the acute and convalescent phases of COVID-19. The prospective study material was composed of cDNA or gDNA derived from T cells, B-cell-depleted T cells, or PBMCs. Deeply sampled blood TCRbeta repertoires from subjects exposed to, actively infected with, or recovered from COVID-19 were included in the dataset. The repertoires were made available in a free public database intended to serve as a resource for research on the immune response to SARS-CoV-2. The samples were drawn from the first 160 participants of the ongoing ImmuneRACE study and from more than 1,000 subjects provided by 6 global collaborators. Nearly every sample came with metadata listing a de-identified subject ID, COVID-19 status, age in years and sex. Where HLA class I and class II types were available, the types were taken from metadata supplied by the sample provider, not from assay-based typing. Overall study results and their limits: The quantity of clinical and demographic metadata differed by source and by participant and was supplied without curation.

TCRbeta CDR3 regions were amplified from genomic DNA using the immunoSEQ Assay, a bias-controlled multiplex PCR. The study's processing was this. The number of nucleated cells in each sample was estimated from the amplification of reference gene primers within the assay. To quantify the absolute abundance of each unique TCRbeta CDR3 rearrangement, sequence reads were collapsed and filtered. Productive Simpson clonality was computed per sample as the square root of Simpson's diversity index over productive rearrangements. The immuneACCESS repertoire file appears here via TCRdb, limited to in-frame rearrangements. These files lack a portion of the clones; in checked studies, under half of the deficit traces to unresolved V genes, and the cause of the others is not known. The V and J calls and clone size are taken from that table; D and trimming were inferred from the DNA. The sample data list about 110,000 clones, and over 70% of these were observed just once. Clones ranked in the top ten supply less than 1% of the sample.

Whole blood was collected in K2EDTA tubes by collaborating institutions according to the institutions' own protocols. For TCRbeta analysis, collaborators shipped samples as frozen whole blood, isolated PBMCs, or DNA extracted from either of those sample types. The CDR3 runs 16 residues from the cysteine to the phenylalanine. Only the CDR3 part of the read is kept: 48 bases, read in frame from the first base. The germline V gene yields SGHVS for CDR1 and FQNEAQ for CDR2. The trim is 0 bases for V and 0 bases for J, with a gap of 9 bases between the germline ends. A note on this clone: The antigen it recognizes is unknown. No clone much larger than this one lies a single base away; base qualities are absent.

The sequenced sample was peripheral blood. This TCR derives from a human donor with acute or convalescent COVID-19. The donor label of this sample is uncertain. The receptor chain draws on TRBV7-8 and TRBJ1-5; no D segment can be confidently identified. The nucleotide sequence reads as follows: TGTGCCAGCAGCTTAGCAGCGACGGCTAGCAATCAGCCCCAGCATTTT. The translation is CASSLAATASNQPQHF. Full variable domain (CDR3 extended with the reference TRBV7-8 and TRBJ1-5 proteins): GAGVSQSPRYKVAKRGQDVALRCDPISGHVSLFWYQQALGQGPEFLTYFQNEAQLDKSGLPSDRFFAERPEGSVSTLKIQRTQQEDSAVYLCASSLAATASNQPQHFGDGTRLSIL.